Shown below are 6 T cell receptor beta chains from a single sample sequenced in a study of blood T cells in healthy people across ages. Through a sample-barcoded 5' primer and a J-beta primer mix, a second PCR was run for roughly 7 to 12 cycles. TCRdb recomputed calls from the 5' RACE reads with MiXCR, one row per CDR3 protein. The profile shows 1.5 million to 2 million distinct CDR3 sequences, roughly 49% of them singletons. Specimen: blood. The receptors originated from a woman aged 40 to 50 in good health.

This chain connects TRBV5-5 to TRBJ2-1; 7 nucleotides align to TRBD1. The CDR3 has 13 residues. Trimming cost V 4 bases and J 12 bases; bases outside gene matches: 10. CDR1 and CDR2 from the germline V gene are SGHKS and YYEKEE (reference sequence). The DNA for the CDR3 is TGTGCCAGCAGCCCGTATGAGGGGGCGGCGCAGTTCTTC. Translated: CASSPYEGAAQFF.

A few counts support this clonotype. The rearrangement joins TRBV7-2 to TRBJ2-4; D gene uncertain. Judging by the DNA end, TRBJ2-5 fits better; the J call may be wrong. Germline V gene sequence: CDR1 SGHTA, CDR2 FQGNSA. The CDR3 covers 13 residues. CDR3 DNA: TGTGCCAGCAGCTCACCTATGATGGAGACCCAGTACTTC. As protein: CASSSPMMETQYF.

This sequence joins TRBV4-3 and TRBJ2-1; 10 bases agree with TRBD1. The CDR3 spans 14 residues. The germline V gene encodes CDR1 LGHNA and CDR2 YSLEER. The junction had 4 bases not matched to a gene; V was cut back by 2 bases and J by 9 bases. The CDR3 sequence: CASSQPGQGREQFF. The CDR3 DNA is TGCGCCAGCAGCCAACCGGGACAGGGGCGTGAGCAGTTCTTC.

CDR3 amino acids: CASSFNGAGYNEQFF. The CDR3 DNA reads as TGTGCCAGCAGTTTTAACGGGGCTGGCTACAATGAGCAGTTCTTC. This chain joins TRBV28 and TRBJ2-1; TRBD1 or TRBD2 may be the D gene (5 bases each). The CDR3 has 15 residues. The V gene's germline CDR1 is MDHEN and CDR2 SYDVKM. V gave up 3 bases and J gave up 3 bases, with 12 bases separating them.

The J gene is TRBJ2-7, the V gene TRBV4-1; D perhaps matches TRBD1 (6 bases). V shed 4 bases and J shed 7 bases, with 14 bases lying between them. The CDR3 consists of 13 residues. Germline values: CDR1 MGHRA, CDR2 YSYEKL. CDR3 nucleotides: TGCGCCAGCAGCCCGGGGTGGGACAATGAGCAGTACTTC. Encoded protein: CASSPGWDNEQYF.

V is TRBV4-1 and J is TRBJ2-4; no clear D gene. Near its end, the DNA agrees better with TRBJ2-7, so the J call may be wrong. CDR1 and CDR2 (germline): MGHRA, YSYEKL. This CDR3 spans 15 amino acids. The CDR3 loop reads CASSQVQPGAYEQYF. CDR3 nucleotides: TGCGCCAGCAGCCAAGTCCAGCCGGGCGCCTACGAGCAGTACTTC.